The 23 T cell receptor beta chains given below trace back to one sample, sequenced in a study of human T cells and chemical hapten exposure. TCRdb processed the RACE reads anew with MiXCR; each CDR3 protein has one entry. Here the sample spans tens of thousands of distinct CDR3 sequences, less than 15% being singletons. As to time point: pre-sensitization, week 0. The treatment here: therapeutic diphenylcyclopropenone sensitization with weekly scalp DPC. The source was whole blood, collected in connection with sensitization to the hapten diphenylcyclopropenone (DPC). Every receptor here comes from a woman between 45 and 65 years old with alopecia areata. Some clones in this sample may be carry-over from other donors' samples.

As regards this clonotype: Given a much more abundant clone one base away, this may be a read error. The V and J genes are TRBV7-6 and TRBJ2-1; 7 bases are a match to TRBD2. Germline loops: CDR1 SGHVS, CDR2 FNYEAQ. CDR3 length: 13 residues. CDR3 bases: TGTGTCAGCAGCGGGAATGAGTACAATGAGCAGTTCTTC. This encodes CVSSGNEYNEQFF.

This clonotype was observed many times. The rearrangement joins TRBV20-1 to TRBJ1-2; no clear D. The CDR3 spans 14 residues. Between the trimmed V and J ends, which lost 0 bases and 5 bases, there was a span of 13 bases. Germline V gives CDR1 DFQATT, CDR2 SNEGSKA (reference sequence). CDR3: CSAREYGRSYGYTF. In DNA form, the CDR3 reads TGCAGTGCTAGAGAATATGGGAGGTCTTATGGCTACACCTTC.

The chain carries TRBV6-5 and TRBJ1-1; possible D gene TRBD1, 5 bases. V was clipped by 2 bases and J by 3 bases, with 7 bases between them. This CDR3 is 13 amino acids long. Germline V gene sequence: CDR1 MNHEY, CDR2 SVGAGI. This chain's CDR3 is CASSYDRYTEAFF. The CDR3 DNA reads TGTGCCAGCAGTTACGACAGATACACTGAAGCTTTCTTT.

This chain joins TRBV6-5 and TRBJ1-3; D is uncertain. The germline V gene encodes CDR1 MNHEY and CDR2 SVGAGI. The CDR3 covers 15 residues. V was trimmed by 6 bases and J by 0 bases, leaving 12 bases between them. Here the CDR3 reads CASSVVIGSGNTIYF. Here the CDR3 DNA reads TGTGCCAGCAGCGTCGTTATTGGCTCTGGAAACACCATATATTTT.

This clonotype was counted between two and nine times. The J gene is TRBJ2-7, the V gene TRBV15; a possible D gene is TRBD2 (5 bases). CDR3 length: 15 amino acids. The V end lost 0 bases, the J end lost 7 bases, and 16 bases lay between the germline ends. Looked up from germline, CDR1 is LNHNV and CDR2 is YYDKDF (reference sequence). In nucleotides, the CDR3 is TGTGCCACCAGCAGAGATGGGAGTTGGTCGGGGGAGCAGTACTTC. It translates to CATSRDGSWSGEQYF. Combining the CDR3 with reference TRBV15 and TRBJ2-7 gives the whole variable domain DAMVIQNPRYQVTQFGKPVTLSCSQTLNHNVMYWYQQKSSQAPKLLFHYYDKDFNNEADTPDNFQSRRPNTSFCFLDIRSPGLGDTAMYLCATSRDGSWSGEQYFGPGTRLTVT.

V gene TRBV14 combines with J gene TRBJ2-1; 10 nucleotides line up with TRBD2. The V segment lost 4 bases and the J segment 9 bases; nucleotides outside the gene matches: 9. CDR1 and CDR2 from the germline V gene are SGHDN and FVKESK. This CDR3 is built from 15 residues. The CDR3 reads CASSRGLAGGLEQFF. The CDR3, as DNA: TGTGCCAGCAGCCGAGGATTAGCGGGAGGACTTGAGCAGTTCTTC.

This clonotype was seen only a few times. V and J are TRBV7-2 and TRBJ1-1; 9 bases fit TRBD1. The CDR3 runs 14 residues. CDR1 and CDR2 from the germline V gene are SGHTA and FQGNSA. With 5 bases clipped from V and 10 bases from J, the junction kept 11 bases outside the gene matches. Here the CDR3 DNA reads TGTGCCAGCAGCGCCCGGACAGGGGACGTTGTAGCTTTCTTT. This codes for CASSARTGDVVAFF.

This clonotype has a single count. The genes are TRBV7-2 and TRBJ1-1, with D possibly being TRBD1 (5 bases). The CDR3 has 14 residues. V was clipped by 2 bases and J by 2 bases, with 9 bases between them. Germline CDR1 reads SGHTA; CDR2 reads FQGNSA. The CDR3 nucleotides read TGTGCCAGCAGCTTAAAGGGGCAAAACACTGAAGCTTTCTTT. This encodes CASSLKGQNTEAFF.

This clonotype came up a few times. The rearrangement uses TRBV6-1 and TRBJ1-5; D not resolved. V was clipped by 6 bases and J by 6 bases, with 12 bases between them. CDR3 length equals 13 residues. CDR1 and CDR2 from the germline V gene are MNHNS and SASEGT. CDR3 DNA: TGTGCCAGCAGCCCCTCCGCGAGTCAGCCCCAGCATTTT. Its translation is CASSPSASQPQHF.

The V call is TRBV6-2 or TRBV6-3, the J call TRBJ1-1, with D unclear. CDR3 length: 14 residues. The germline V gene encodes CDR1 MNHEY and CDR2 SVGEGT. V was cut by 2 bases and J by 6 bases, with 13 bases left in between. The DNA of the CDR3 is TGTGCCAGCAGTTACGGTCCGGGAGACGCTGAAGCTTTCTTT. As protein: CASSYGPGDAEAFF.

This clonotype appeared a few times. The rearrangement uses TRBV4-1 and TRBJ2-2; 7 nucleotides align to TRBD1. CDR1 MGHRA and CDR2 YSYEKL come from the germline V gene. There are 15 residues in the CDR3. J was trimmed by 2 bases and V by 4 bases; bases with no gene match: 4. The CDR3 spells CASSPRQGNTGELFF. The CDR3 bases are TGCGCCAGCAGCCCGCGACAGGGAAACACCGGGGAGCTGTTTTTT.

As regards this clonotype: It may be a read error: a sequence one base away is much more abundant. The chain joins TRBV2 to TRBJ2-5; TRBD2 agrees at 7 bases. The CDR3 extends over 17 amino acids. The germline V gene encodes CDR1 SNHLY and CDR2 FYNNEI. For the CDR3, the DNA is TGTGCCAGCAGAGAAGTCGGGCCTAGCGGAGACCAAGAGACCCAGTACTTC. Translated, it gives CASREVGPSGDQETQYF.

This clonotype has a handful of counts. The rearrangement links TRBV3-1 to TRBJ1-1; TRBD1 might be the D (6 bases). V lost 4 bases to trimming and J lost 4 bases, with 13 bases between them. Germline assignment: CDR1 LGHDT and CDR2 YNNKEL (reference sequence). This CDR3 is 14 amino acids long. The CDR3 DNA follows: TGTGCCAGCAGCCTCGGACAGCGGATCACTGAAGCTTTCTTT. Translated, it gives CASSLGQRITEAFF.

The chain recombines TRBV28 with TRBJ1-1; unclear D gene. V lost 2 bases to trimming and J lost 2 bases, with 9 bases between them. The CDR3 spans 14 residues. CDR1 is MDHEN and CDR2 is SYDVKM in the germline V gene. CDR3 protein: CASSLRRTNTEAFF. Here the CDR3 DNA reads TGTGCCAGCAGTTTAAGACGGACCAACACTGAAGCTTTCTTT.

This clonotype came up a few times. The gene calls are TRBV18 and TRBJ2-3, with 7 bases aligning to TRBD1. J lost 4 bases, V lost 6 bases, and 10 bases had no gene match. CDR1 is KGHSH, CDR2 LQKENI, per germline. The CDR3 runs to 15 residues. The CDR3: CASSADRDFADTQYF. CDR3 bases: TGTGCCAGCTCGGCAGACAGGGATTTTGCAGATACGCAGTATTTT.

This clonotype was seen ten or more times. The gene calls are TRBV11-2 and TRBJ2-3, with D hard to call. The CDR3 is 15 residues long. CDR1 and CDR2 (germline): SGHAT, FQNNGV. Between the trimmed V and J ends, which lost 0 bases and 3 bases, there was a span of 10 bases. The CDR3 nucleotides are TGTGCCAGCAGCTTAGATCGTCTAGAAACAGATACGCAGTATTTT. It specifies CASSLDRLETDTQYF.

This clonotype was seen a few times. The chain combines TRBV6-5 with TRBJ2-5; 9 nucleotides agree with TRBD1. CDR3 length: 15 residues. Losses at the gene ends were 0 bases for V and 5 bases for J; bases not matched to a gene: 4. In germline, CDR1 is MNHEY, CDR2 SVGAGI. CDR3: CASSYSFGQGETQYF. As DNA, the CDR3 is TGTGCCAGCAGTTACTCATTTGGACAGGGGGAGACCCAGTACTTC.

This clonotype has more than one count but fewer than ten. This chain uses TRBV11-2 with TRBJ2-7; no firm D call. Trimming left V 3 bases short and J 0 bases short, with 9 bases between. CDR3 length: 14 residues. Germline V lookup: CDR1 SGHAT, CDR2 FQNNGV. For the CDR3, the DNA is TGTGCCAGCAGCTTTTCGGACGGCTCCTACGAGCAGTACTTC. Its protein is CASSFSDGSYEQYF.

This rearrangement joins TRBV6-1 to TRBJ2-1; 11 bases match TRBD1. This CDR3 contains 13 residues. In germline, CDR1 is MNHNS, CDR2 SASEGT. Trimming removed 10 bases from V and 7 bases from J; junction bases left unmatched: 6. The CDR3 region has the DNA TGTGCCAACCGGACAGGGGGCTTGAATGAGCAGTTCTTC. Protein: CANRTGGLNEQFF.

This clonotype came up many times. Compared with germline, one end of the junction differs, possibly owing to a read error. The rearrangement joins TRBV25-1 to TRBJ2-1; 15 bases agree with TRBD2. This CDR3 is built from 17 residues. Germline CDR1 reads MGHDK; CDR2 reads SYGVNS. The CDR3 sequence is CASSEGSGTSGRNGQFF. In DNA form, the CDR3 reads TGTGCCAGCAGTGAAGGATCCGGGACTAGCGGGAGGAATGGGCAGTTCTTC.

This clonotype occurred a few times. DNA for the CDR3: TGCGCCAGCAGCCAAGTCGCAAATTTCGGCCCCAACACTGAAGCTTTCTTT. Translation gives CASSQVANFGPNTEAFF. The rearrangement links TRBV4-1 to TRBJ1-1; no clear D gene. Germline V gene sequence: CDR1 MGHRA, CDR2 YSYEKL. This CDR3 region has 17 residues. The V end lost 1 base, the J end lost 2 bases, and 17 bases lay between the germline ends.

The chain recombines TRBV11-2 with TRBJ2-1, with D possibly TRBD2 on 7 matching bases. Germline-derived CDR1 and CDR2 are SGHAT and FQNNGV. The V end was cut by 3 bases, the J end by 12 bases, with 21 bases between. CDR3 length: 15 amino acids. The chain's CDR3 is CASSLNGGAVAGQFF. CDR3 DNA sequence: TGTGCCAGCAGCTTGAATGGGGGGGCGGTTGCAGGGCAGTTCTTC. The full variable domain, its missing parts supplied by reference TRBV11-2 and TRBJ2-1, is EAGVAQSPRYKIIEKRQSVAFWCNPISGHATLYWYQQILGQGPKLLIQFQNNGVVDDSQLPKDRFSAERLKGVDSTLKIQPAKLEDSAVYLCASSLNGGAVAGQFFGPGTRLTVL.

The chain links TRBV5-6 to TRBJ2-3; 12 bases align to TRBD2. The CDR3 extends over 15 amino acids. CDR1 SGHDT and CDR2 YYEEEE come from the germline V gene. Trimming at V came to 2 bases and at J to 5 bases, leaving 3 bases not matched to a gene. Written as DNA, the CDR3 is TGTGCCAGCAGCTTCACGGGACTAGCGGGAGATACGCAGTATTTT. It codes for CASSFTGLAGDTQYF.